This TCR beta chain was identified in a study of follicular helper T cells after annual influenza vaccination. Whole-study findings and limits: ICOS+CD38+ cTfh clonality change tracked circulating plasmablast frequency change.

This CDR3 spans 14 amino acids. The V gene's germline CDR1 is KGHSH and CDR2 LQKENI. Trimming left V 2 bases short and J 5 bases short, with 7 bases between. In its sample, this clone was seen a few times. The antigen remains undetermined. The time point was: 2014-2015 season, pre-vaccination. The table came from immunoSEQ multiplex PCR; TCRdb's copy has only in-frame clones and leaves some out. The sample contains about 14,000 clones, 84% of which appear only once. The origin of this receptor is an adult who received the influenza vaccine. The V call is TRBV18, the J call TRBJ1-6; D is uncertain. Sequences were derived from CXCR5- memory CD4+ T cells sorted from blood, sampled on the day of influenza vaccination. In DNA form, the CDR3 reads TGTGCCAGCTCACCATTGCCAGATAATTCACCCCTCCACTTT. Protein product: CASSPLPDNSPLHF.